This entry lists 26 T cell receptor beta chains sequenced from one sample in a study of cytomegalovirus exposure and HLA in healthy donors. With 60 Vbeta and 13 Jbeta primers, the PCR was carried out. Clones were read by immunoSEQ multiplex PCR, and TCRdb kept only the in-frame ones, dropping some. The sample lists about 140,000 clones, more than 70% occurring once. The sample comprised PBMCs. The receptors here all came from a male donor in good health and CMV-seronegative.

The rearrangement uses TRBV11-1 and TRBJ2-5, with 7 bases matching TRBD2. CDR1 and CDR2 from the germline V gene are SGHAT and FQDESV (reference sequence). The CDR3 extends over 16 amino acids. V shed 4 bases and J 4 bases; nucleotides not matched to a gene: 12. The chain's CDR3 is CASSSDLGLPGETQYF. CDR3 nucleotides: TGTGCCAGCAGCTCAGATTTGGGACTACCAGGAGAGACCCAGTACTTC.

The V call is TRBV7-2, the J call TRBJ2-7, with TRBD1 as a possible D gene (6 bases). Per the germline V gene, CDR1 is SGHTA and CDR2 is FQGNSA. The CDR3 runs 15 residues. Trimming shortened V by 4 bases and J by 7 bases, and 20 bases separated the two germline ends. The CDR3 DNA is TGTGCCAGCAGCTCCGGGACACTGGGTACGGGGGAGCAGTACTTC. Translation: CASSSGTLGTGEQYF.

The genes are TRBV2 and TRBJ2-2; TRBD1 is a possible D gene (5 bases). Germline lookup yields CDR1 SNHLY and CDR2 FYNNEI. V lost 7 bases and J 0 bases, leaving 9 bases between the germline ends. This CDR3 is 14 amino acids long. The CDR3 loop reads CASIPRANTGELFF. CDR3 in DNA: TGTGCCAGCATCCCCAGGGCGAACACCGGGGAGCTGTTTTTT.

V gene TRBV7-6 combines with J gene TRBJ2-6, with 9 bases fitting TRBD1. The CDR3 runs to 20 residues. Germline loops: CDR1 SGHVS, CDR2 FNYEAQ. V lost 0 bases to trimming and J lost 0 bases; unmatched junction nucleotides: 9. The CDR3 DNA reads TGTGCCAGCAGCTTAGCGTTTTGGACAGGGGAATTCTCTGGGGCCAACGTCCTGACTTTC. Amino acids: CASSLAFWTGEFSGANVLTF.

The table lists this clone with a count of one. This chain links TRBV5-1 with TRBJ1-4, with no clear D. From germline, CDR1 is SGHRS and CDR2 YFSETQ. The V end was cut by 0 bases, the J end by 2 bases, with 20 bases between. The CDR3 extends over 19 amino acids. The CDR3 loop reads CASSLGGSDSSPTNEKLFF. DNA for the CDR3: TGCGCCAGCAGCTTGGGCGGCAGTGACTCTTCTCCCACTAATGAAAAACTGTTTTTT.

The chain combines TRBV19 with TRBJ2-2; 7 nucleotides match TRBD1. This CDR3 is 15 amino acids long. V dropped 9 bases and J dropped 5; count of bases not matched to a gene: 12. The germline V gene encodes CDR1 LNHDA and CDR2 SQIVND (reference sequence). CDR3 nucleotides: TGTGCCAGCCGGACGAGGGGGCGAAGGACCGGGGAGCTGTTTTTT. Amino acid sequence: CASRTRGRRTGELFF.

This chain links TRBV2 with TRBJ2-7, with D unresolved. The germline V gene encodes CDR1 SNHLY and CDR2 FYNNEI. Trimming stripped 8 bases from V and 0 bases from J, with 14 bases between. This CDR3 has 14 amino acids. The CDR3 DNA sequence: TGTGCCAGCCGCCAACCCCCGGGCTCCTACGAGCAGTACTTC. This sequence encodes CASRQPPGSYEQYF.

The CDR3 region is CASRPGAGLAGPWTDTQYF. DNA of the CDR3: TGTGCCAGCAGACCGGGAGCGGGGCTAGCGGGGCCCTGGACAGATACGCAGTATTTT. J is TRBJ2-3 and V is TRBV7-2, with 9 bases that match TRBD2. From germline, CDR1 is SGHTA and CDR2 FQGNSA. There are 19 residues in the CDR3. The V and J ends lost 6 bases and 3 bases, in that order; junction bases with no gene match: 19.

The CDR3 is CASSPLGGGTEAFF. CDR3 coding DNA: TGTGCCAGCAGCCCCCTAGGCGGGGGCACTGAAGCTTTCTTT. This chain uses TRBV14 with TRBJ1-1; D perhaps matches TRBD1 (5 bases). Trimming removed 4 bases from V and 4 bases from J, with 13 bases in between. Germline CDR1 SGHDN, CDR2 FVKESK. CDR3 size: 14 residues.

V gene TRBV30 combines with J gene TRBJ1-4; 8 bases match TRBD1. This CDR3 is built from 15 residues. Germline V gene lookup returns CDR1 GTSNPN and CDR2 SVGIG (reference sequence). J gave up 3 bases and V 3 bases, and 6 bases lay outside the gene matches. The CDR3 nucleotides read TGTGCCTGGAGCTTACAGGGGGGTTCTAATGAAAAACTGTTTTTT. It translates to CAWSLQGGSNEKLFF.

The rearrangement links TRBV4-1 to TRBJ1-6, with a weak D call TRBD1 (6 bases). This CDR3 comprises 18 residues. V shed 2 bases and J shed 0 bases, with 14 bases lying between them. Germline assignment: CDR1 MGHRA and CDR2 YSYEKL. CDR3 residues: CASSQQTMDSSYNSPLHF. As DNA, the CDR3 is TGCGCCAGCAGCCAACAAACAATGGACAGCTCCTATAATTCACCCCTCCACTTT.

This chain connects TRBV21-1 to TRBJ1-5; TRBD1 is taken as the D call from the table, unchecked against the DNA. TRBV21-1 counts as a pseudogene. The CDR3 runs to 15 residues. CDR3 loop: CASHRGRFSNQPQHF. In DNA form, the CDR3 reads TGTGCCAGCCACAGGGGACGGTTTAGCAATCAGCCCCAGCATTTT.

V gene TRBV7-2 combines with J gene TRBJ1-2, with D tentatively TRBD1 (6 bases). Germline values: CDR1 SGHTA, CDR2 FQGNSA. There are 16 residues in the CDR3. The ends were cut back, 5 bases at V and 6 bases at J, with 22 bases in the middle. CDR3 sequence: CASSDGGGTSWDGYTF. DNA of the CDR3: TGTGCCAGCAGCGATGGGGGGGGCACCTCGTGGGATGGCTACACCTTC.

This clone was observed once. The chain uses TRBV12-5 and TRBJ1-2, with no clear D. V was cut by 8 bases and J by 2 bases, with 9 bases left in between. Germline V CDR1 and CDR2: LGHNT, FRNRAP. This CDR3 is built from 12 residues. CDR3 DNA: TGTGCTAGTAGGGAGCAGAACTATGGCTACACCTTC. This translates into CASREQNYGYTF. The full variable domain, in which reference TRBV12-5 and TRBJ1-2 provide the parts outside the CDR3, is DARVTQTPRHKVTEMGQEVTMRCQPILGHNTVFWYRQTMMQGLELLAYFRNRAPLDDSGMPKDRFSAEMPDATLATLKIQPSEPRDSAVYFCASREQNYGYTFGSGTRLTVV.

V gene TRBV6-1 combines with J gene TRBJ2-7; TRBD2 matches 10 bases. The V gene end was trimmed by 1 base and the J gene end by 0 bases; junction bases not matched to a gene: 0. Germline V lookup: CDR1 MNHNS, CDR2 SASEGT. The CDR3 is made up of 15 amino acids. The CDR3 region has the DNA TGTGCCAGCAGTGAAGGGACTAGCGGCTCCTACGAGCAGTACTTC. Translating it yields CASSEGTSGSYEQYF.

The genes are TRBV10-3 and TRBJ2-5; D not certain. The CDR3 length is 15 residues. Per the germline V gene, CDR1 is ENHRY and CDR2 is SYGVKD. Trimming pared 0 bases from V and 4 bases from J, leaving 12 bases between. In nucleotides, the CDR3 is TGTGCCATCAGTGAGTCGGAGACTGGCGGAGAGACCCAGTACTTC. Its translation: CAISESETGGETQYF.

The chain employs TRBV29-1 and TRBJ2-7, with a tentative D call TRBD2 (6 bases). The germline V and J ends were trimmed by 4 bases and 3 bases, with 7 bases remaining between them. Germline V gives CDR1 SQVTM, CDR2 ANQGSEA. The CDR3 runs to 11 residues. The CDR3 spells CSVGGDYEQYF. The DNA of the CDR3 is TGCAGCGTTGGGGGGGACTACGAGCAGTACTTC.

This chain links TRBV4-2 with TRBJ2-5; 7 bases match TRBD2. Germline-derived CDR1 and CDR2 are LGHNA and YNFKEQ. This CDR3 has 16 amino acids. The V and J ends lost 4 bases and 5 bases, in that order; junction bases with no gene match: 13. The CDR3 sequence: CASSPRITSEAETQYF. The DNA for the CDR3 is TGTGCCAGCAGCCCCCGAATCACTAGCGAGGCGGAGACCCAGTACTTC.

The chain employs TRBV12-5 and TRBJ1-5; maybe TRBD1 (5 bases). CDR3 size: 17 residues. Trimming removed 1 base from V and 0 bases from J, with 13 bases in between. In germline, CDR1 is LGHNT, CDR2 FRNRAP. The CDR3 sequence: CASGLAMTADSNQPQHF. Here the CDR3 DNA reads TGTGCTAGTGGTTTGGCGATGACAGCAGATAGCAATCAGCCCCAGCATTTT.

The chain couples TRBV7-8 to TRBJ2-7, with 10 bases fitting TRBD1. Germline V gives CDR1 SGHVS, CDR2 FQNEAQ. The CDR3 is 18 amino acids. V shed 1 base, J shed 0 bases, and the junction held 9 bases outside the gene matches. The DNA for the CDR3 is TGTGCCAGCAGCTTAGGGCCGGCCGGGACAGGGGCCTCCTACGAGCAGTACTTC. It translates to CASSLGPAGTGASYEQYF.

The rearrangement uses TRBV5-1 and TRBJ1-2; TRBD1 is a possible D gene (6 bases). There are 14 residues in the CDR3. V was shortened by 0 bases and J by 4 bases, with 10 bases between the two germline ends. Germline CDR1 is SGHRS and CDR2 is YFSETQ. CDR3 protein: CASSLVGQLYGYTF. CDR3 nucleotides: TGCGCCAGCAGCTTGGTAGGACAGCTCTATGGCTACACCTTC.

The CDR3 is CASRPGRAGAYEQYF. The CDR3 DNA reads as TGTGCCAGCAGGCCGGGACGCGCAGGGGCCTACGAGCAGTACTTC. The V gene is TRBV7-2, the J gene TRBJ2-7; a possible D gene is TRBD1 (6 bases). This CDR3 comprises 15 residues. Germline V CDR1 and CDR2: SGHTA, FQGNSA. V was shortened by 6 bases and J by 2 bases, with 17 bases between the two germline ends.

The chain carries TRBV15 and TRBJ1-2; TRBD1 aligns across 7 bases. The V gene's germline CDR1 is LNHNV and CDR2 YYDKDF (reference sequence). J was trimmed by 8 bases and V by 3 bases; bases with no gene match: 12. The CDR3 has 15 amino acids. Here the CDR3 reads CATSRHNRGEEGYTF. The CDR3 DNA follows: TGTGCCACCAGCAGGCATAACAGGGGAGAGGAGGGCTACACCTTC.

The genes are TRBV10-1 and TRBJ2-7; no definite D call. Looked up from germline, CDR1 is WNHNN and CDR2 is SYGVQD (reference sequence). There are 13 residues in the CDR3. Deletions cut 2 bases from V and 2 bases from J, with 7 bases between. The CDR3 region is CASSESQAYEQYF. For the CDR3, the DNA is TGCGCCAGCAGTGAGAGTCAGGCCTACGAGCAGTACTTC.

This clone was recorded only once. The CDR3 spells CASSGKGLQLAVNEQFF. The DNA for the CDR3 is TGCGCCAGCAGCGGGAAGGGTCTTCAACTAGCGGTAAATGAGCAGTTCTTC. The rearrangement uses TRBV4-3 and TRBJ2-1; TRBD2 agrees at 8 bases. The trim removed 5 bases at V and 7 bases at J, leaving 16 bases unmatched. The CDR3 loop spans 17 amino acids. CDR1 and CDR2 from the germline V gene are LGHNA and YSLEER.

This sequence joins TRBV2 and TRBJ2-7; the D gene is possibly TRBD2 (5 bases). The germline gives CDR1 SNHLY, CDR2 FYNNEI. The CDR3 runs to 13 residues. The V and J ends lost 8 bases and 6 bases respectively, with 17 bases between them. This chain's CDR3 is CASGYSHEGEQYF. The DNA for the CDR3 is TGTGCCAGCGGATACTCCCACGAGGGCGAGCAGTACTTC. The full variable domain, completed using reference TRBV2 and TRBJ2-7, is EPEVTQTPSHQVTQMGQEVILRCVPISNHLYFYWYRQILGQKVEFLVSFYNNEISEKSEIFDDQFSVERPDGSNFTLKIRSTKLEDSAMYFCASGYSHEGEQYFGPGTRLTVT.